The 12 T cell receptor beta chains reported below all come from one sample, sequenced in a study of type 1 and type 2 diabetes patients. Amplification started from genomic DNA. A primer set of 30 forward and 13 reverse primers amplified the CDR3. Each CDR3 protein is one row after TCRdb ran MiXCR on the multiplex PCR reads. The repertoire holds around 300,000 distinct CDR3 sequences, with over 45% as singletons. Sequencing used peripheral blood mononuclear cells (PBMCs). The origin of the receptors is a man aged 18 to 35 with type 2 diabetes.

This clonotype was detected only a few times. The rearrangement links TRBV2 to TRBJ1-2, with D unclear. V gave up 8 bases and J gave up 2 bases, with 15 bases separating them. This CDR3 is built from 14 residues. Germline V gene data show CDR1 as SNHLY and CDR2 as FYNNEI. The CDR3 loop reads CASPHSTENYGYTF. In nucleotides, the CDR3 is TGTGCCAGCCCCCATAGTACAGAGAACTATGGCTACACCTTC. Full variable domain (missing parts from reference TRBV2 and TRBJ1-2): EPEVTQTPSHQVTQMGQEVILRCVPISNHLYFYWYRQILGQKVEFLVSFYNNEISEKSEIFDDQFSVERPDGSNFTLKIRSTKLEDSAMYFCASPHSTENYGYTFGSGTRLTVV.

The chain is built from TRBV20-1 and TRBJ1-4, with TRBD1 identical over 7 bases. Germline trimming cut 5 bases from V and 5 bases from J; bases unmatched to any gene: 8. CDR1 and CDR2 from the germline V gene are DFQATT and SNEGSKA (reference sequence). The CDR3 is made up of 14 amino acids. The CDR3: CSAPRDSKNEKLFF. The CDR3 nucleotides read TGCAGTGCTCCCCGGGACAGTAAAAATGAAAAACTGTTTTTT.

The rearrangement joins TRBV5-1 to TRBJ2-7, with D tentatively TRBD1 or TRBD2 (5 bases each). CDR3 length: 13 residues. The germline CDR1 and CDR2 sequences are SGHRS and YFSETQ. The ends were cut back, 7 bases at V and 5 bases at J, with 16 bases in the middle. CDR3 sequence (DNA): TGCGCCAGCGCCTCCGGGACCACCAACGAGCAGTACTTC. Its protein product is CASASGTTNEQYF.

The V and J genes are TRBV20-1 and TRBJ1-1, with D hard to call. This CDR3 comprises 11 residues. Germline loops: CDR1 DFQATT, CDR2 SNEGSKA (reference sequence). As DNA, the CDR3 is TGCGGGAATCTGCTAGGCTTGCGGGCTTTCTTT. It encodes CGNLLGLRAFF.

This sequence joins TRBV12-5 and TRBJ1-2; 7 nucleotides match TRBD1. V trimming: 3 bases; J trimming: 7 bases; junction bases outside the gene matches: 11. CDR3 length equals 15 residues. From germline, CDR1 is LGHNT and CDR2 FRNRAP. CDR3: CASGFQGGSRGGYTF. The CDR3 bases are TGTGCTAGTGGTTTCCAGGGGGGCTCACGGGGTGGCTACACCTTC.

The chain recombines TRBV5-1 with TRBJ2-1; 9 positions match TRBD2. There are 16 residues in the CDR3. Germline assignment: CDR1 SGHRS and CDR2 YFSETQ. J gave up 6 bases and V 5 bases, and 12 bases lay outside the gene matches. CDR3 sequence (DNA): TGCGCCAGCAGTTTAGCGGGAGCTTTATACGGCAATGAGCAGTTCTTC. This codes for CASSLAGALYGNEQFF.

This chain uses TRBV27 with TRBJ1-5; the match to TRBD1 covers 9 bases. Germline V gives CDR1 MNHEY, CDR2 SMNVEV (reference sequence). The V gene end was trimmed by 5 bases and the J gene end by 9 bases; junction bases not matched to a gene: 17. There are 17 residues in the CDR3. CDR3 in DNA: TGTGCCAGCAGTCTAACCGGGACAGGGATATTTGATGGGCCCCAGCATTTT. Translation gives CASSLTGTGIFDGPQHF.

A few counts support this clonotype. J is TRBJ2-7 and V is TRBV19; D may be TRBD1 (6 bases). Germline V gene sequence: CDR1 LNHDA, CDR2 SQIVND (reference sequence). The CDR3 loop spans 12 amino acids. Trimming removed 6 bases from V and 3 bases from J, with 9 bases in between. The CDR3 DNA reads TGTGCCAGTAGCACGGGACACTACGAGCAGTACTTC. It translates to CASSTGHYEQYF.

J is TRBJ2-7 and V is TRBV4-2, with 8 bases that match TRBD2. Trimming took 0 bases from V and 0 from J; bases not matched to a gene: 7. This CDR3 has 17 amino acids. Germline V gives CDR1 LGHNA, CDR2 YNFKEQ. CDR3 amino acids: CASSQDGLAGSSYEQYF. The CDR3 DNA follows: TGTGCCAGCAGCCAAGATGGGCTAGCGGGTAGCTCCTACGAGCAGTACTTC.

CDR3 bases: TGTGCCAGTAGCCCGACTGGGGGGGTTCTCGAGCAGTACTTC. This codes for CASSPTGGVLEQYF. This chain connects TRBV19 to TRBJ2-7, with 7 bases matching TRBD2. The J segment lost 6 bases and the V segment lost 6 bases, leaving 11 bases of the junction unmatched. Germline lookup yields CDR1 LNHDA and CDR2 SQIVND (reference sequence). CDR3 length equals 14 residues.

V usage is TRBV2 and J usage is TRBJ2-7; 10 bases match TRBD1. J gave up 4 bases and V 11 bases, and 2 bases lay outside the gene matches. Germline V gene sequence: CDR1 SNHLY, CDR2 FYNNEI. The CDR3 loop spans 11 amino acids. In nucleotides, the CDR3 is TGTGCCGGACAGGGGGTGTACGAGCAGTACTTC. It yields the protein CAGQGVYEQYF.

This clonotype was detected ten times or more. V gene TRBV30 combines with J gene TRBJ2-5; D might be TRBD1 or TRBD2, each matching 5 bases. Trimming pared 1 base from V and 5 bases from J, leaving 14 bases between. Germline assignment: CDR1 GTSNPN and CDR2 SVGIG (reference sequence). This CDR3 is 14 amino acids long. The CDR3 protein is CAWSAIGWGETQYF. As DNA, the CDR3 is TGTGCCTGGAGTGCTATAGGGTGGGGGGAGACCCAGTACTTC.